This T cell receptor (beta chain) was recorded in a study of control samples from healthy donors and cancer patients. In germline, CDR1 is SGHRS, CDR2 YFSETQ. CDR3 length: 15 amino acids. V gave up 3 bases and J gave up 0 bases, with 10 bases separating them. Here immunoSEQ multiplex PCR was the method, and the copy in TCRdb shows in-frame clones only, minus some. The sample has over 80,000 clones; roughly 91% are singletons. The receptor was isolated from a man aged 30-40 years in good health. Sequenced sample: blood. V and J are TRBV5-1 and TRBJ2-1; no clear D gene. The CDR3 region is CASSSELSSYNEQFF. CDR3 DNA: TGCGCCAGCAGCTCCGAATTGAGCTCCTACAATGAGCAGTTCTTC.